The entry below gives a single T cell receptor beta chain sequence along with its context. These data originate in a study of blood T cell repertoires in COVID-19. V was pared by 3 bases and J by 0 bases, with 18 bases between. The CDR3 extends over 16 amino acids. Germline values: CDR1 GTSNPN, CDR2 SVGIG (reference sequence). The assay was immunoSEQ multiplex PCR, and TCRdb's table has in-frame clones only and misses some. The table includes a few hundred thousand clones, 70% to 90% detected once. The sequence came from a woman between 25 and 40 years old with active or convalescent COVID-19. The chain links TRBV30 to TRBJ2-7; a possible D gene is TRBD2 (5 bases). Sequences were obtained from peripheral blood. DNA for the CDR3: TGTGCCTGGAGGAGGGCTCACCACCCTAGCTCCTACGAGCAGTACTTC. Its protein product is CAWRRAHHPSSYEQYF. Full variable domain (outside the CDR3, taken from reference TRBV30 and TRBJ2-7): SQTIHQWPATLVQPVGSPLSLECTVEGTSNPNLYWYRQAAGRGLQLLFYSVGIGQISSEVPQNLSASRPQDRQFILSSKKLLLSDSGFYLCAWRRAHHPSSYEQYFGPGTRLTVT.